These 21 T cell receptor beta chains originate from one sample sequenced in a study of Graves' ophthalmopathy and Graves' hyperthyroidism. Transcripts of RNA were the source for amplifying TCR beta CDR3 regions. HTBI primers were used in a first-round RT-PCR, which preceded a second-round multiplex PCR. TCRdb ran MiXCR on the multiplex PCR reads and lists one entry per CDR3 protein. This sample has hundreds of thousands of distinct CDR3 sequences; roughly 20% occur once, and the top ten carry more than 5.5%. Material: peripheral blood. These receptors were collected from a woman between 18 and 29 years old with stable Graves' hyperthyroidism. Some clones in this sample may be carry-over from other donors' samples.

As regards this clonotype: The germline gene is not matched at one end of the junction; a read error may be the cause. As DNA, the CDR3 is TGTGCCAGCAGTTTAGAGCCGGGGGGCAACATCCAGTACTTC. Protein sequence: CASSLEPGGNIQYF. The chain joins TRBV12-3 or TRBV12-4 to TRBJ2-4, with a tentative D call TRBD2 (7 bases). This CDR3 is built from 14 residues.

The chain has TRBV6-1 and TRBJ1-6; tentative D call: TRBD1 (6 bases). The CDR3 covers 15 residues. Germline V lookup: CDR1 MNHNS, CDR2 SASEGT. Trimming took 0 bases from V and 6 from J, leaving 9 bases between them. CDR3 sequence (DNA): TGTGCCAGCAGTGAAGCGGGGGGGCTTAATTCACCCCTCCACTTT. It encodes CASSEAGGLNSPLHF.

About this clonotype: A much larger clone is a single base away; this may be a read error. V and J are TRBV6-1 and TRBJ1-1; possibly TRBD1 for D (5 bases). The CDR3 contains 14 residues. Germline assignment: CDR1 MNHNS and CDR2 SASEGT. The CDR3 spells CSSSEGGGRTEAFF. The CDR3 DNA is TGTTCCAGCAGTGAAGGCGGGGGTCGAACTGAAGCTTTCTTT.

This clonotype was counted ten times or more. The chain employs TRBV19 and TRBJ1-3; D not certain. From germline, CDR1 is LNHDA and CDR2 SQIVND (reference sequence). The CDR3 consists of 15 residues. V gave up 7 bases and J gave up 0 bases, with 13 bases separating them. In nucleotides, the CDR3 is TGTGCCAGTACCCCGTGGGCAGCCTCTGGAAACACCATATATTTT. Its translation is CASTPWAASGNTIYF.

This clonotype was seen a handful of times. The V and J genes are TRBV30 and TRBJ2-2, with 7 bases matching TRBD1. The germline gives CDR1 GTSNPN, CDR2 SVGIG (reference sequence). V lost 7 bases to trimming and J lost 0 bases; unmatched junction nucleotides: 11. The CDR3 has 16 amino acids. The CDR3 region is CASKSRDSSNTGELFF. The CDR3 DNA reads TGTGCCTCGAAAAGCCGGGACAGCTCGAACACCGGGGAGCTGTTTTTT.

This clonotype has a count of ten or more. A much larger clone differs by one base, so this may be a read error. The chain couples TRBV30 to TRBJ1-6; TRBD1 matches at 8 bases. Germline CDR1 GTSNPN, CDR2 SVGIG (reference sequence). The CDR3 loop spans 15 amino acids. CDR3 sequence (DNA): TGTGCCTGGGGATGGGGACAGGCTTATAATTCACTCCTCCACTTT. As protein: CAWGWGQAYNSLLHF.

The table lists this clonotype with a few counts. This chain joins TRBV6-1 and TRBJ1-1, with a weak D call TRBD1 (6 bases). The germline V and J ends were trimmed by 1 base and 8 bases, with 11 bases remaining between them. This CDR3 is built from 13 residues. CDR1 is MNHNS, CDR2 SASEGT, per germline. The CDR3 sequence: CASSEVPGVEAFF. CDR3 DNA: TGTGCCAGCAGTGAAGTCCCAGGGGTGGAAGCTTTCTTT.

The chain joins TRBV20-1 to TRBJ2-5; D is ambiguous. The V gene's germline CDR1 is DFQATT and CDR2 SNEGSKA (reference sequence). CDR3 size: 13 residues. The CDR3 nucleotides read TGCAGGACCGCCGGGCCTCGGATGATGACCCAGTACTTC. Its translation: CRTAGPRMMTQYF.

This clonotype was detected many times. The genes are TRBV11-2 and TRBJ2-5, with D hard to call. The germline V gene encodes CDR1 SGHAT and CDR2 FQNNGV. V dropped 6 bases and J dropped 0 bases, with 14 bases sitting between them. This CDR3 spans 15 amino acids. CDR3 DNA sequence: TGTGCCAGCAGTCTGGTCACAGAGTACCAAGAGACCCAGTACTTC. Its protein is CASSLVTEYQETQYF.

The chain employs TRBV2 and TRBJ1-5; TRBD1 matches at 10 bases. The CDR3 consists of 16 residues. Germline CDR1 reads SNHLY; CDR2 reads FYNNEI. V shed 6 bases and J 1 base; nucleotides not matched to a gene: 6. CDR3 loop: CASRPRTGGSNQPQHF. The CDR3 nucleotides read TGTGCCAGCAGGCCAAGGACAGGGGGGAGCAATCAGCCCCAGCATTTT.

The V call is TRBV10-3, the J call TRBJ1-2; 8 bases map to TRBD1. This CDR3 comprises 13 residues. Trimming took 10 bases from V and 8 from J; bases not matched to a gene: 12. The germline gives CDR1 ENHRY, CDR2 SYGVKD. The CDR3 bases are TGTGCCACCTCCCCGGACAGGGAGGGCGGCTACACCTTC. This gives the protein CATSPDREGGYTF.

Comment on this clonotype: Since a much larger clone is just one base distant, this may be a read error. The final CDR3 position lacks the conserved phenylalanine or tryptophan, pointing to a likely read error. The chain has TRBV19 and TRBJ1-1; D unresolved. Germline CDR1 is LNHDA and CDR2 is SQIVND (reference sequence). The CDR3 covers 14 residues. V was shortened by 6 bases and J by 4 bases, with 15 bases between the two germline ends. CDR3 bases: TGTGCCAGTAGATACGACGTGCCGGGCACTGAAGCTTTCTAT. This gives the protein CASRYDVPGTEAFY.

This clonotype turned up a few times. The V and J genes are TRBV30 and TRBJ1-3; D is ambiguous. The CDR3 is 12 residues long. CDR1 is GTSNPN, CDR2 SVGIG, per germline (reference sequence). V was trimmed by 3 bases and J by 8 bases, leaving 11 bases between them. This CDR3 is CAWSGSPDTIYF. The CDR3 DNA reads TGTGCCTGGAGCGGAAGCCCAGACACCATATATTTT.

About this clonotype itself: A much larger clone differs from this one at a single base, so this may be a read error. The chain joins TRBV20-1 to TRBJ1-5; the match to TRBD1 covers 10 bases. V trimming: 2 bases; J trimming: 6 bases; junction bases outside the gene matches: 7. Germline V gene lookup returns CDR1 DFQATT and CDR2 SNEGSKA (reference sequence). The CDR3 contains 15 residues. The CDR3 coding sequence is TGCAGTGCTAGACTGACAGGGGGCGGGAGTCAGCCCCAGCATTTT. Translation: CSARLTGGGSQPQHF.

J is TRBJ1-2 and V is TRBV2; unclear D gene. The CDR3 extends over 11 amino acids. V shed 4 bases and J shed 7 bases, with 7 bases lying between them. Germline CDR1 is SNHLY and CDR2 is FYNNEI. This chain's CDR3 is CASSARVGYTF. CDR3 nucleotides: TGTGCCAGCAGTGCCCGGGTTGGCTACACCTTC.

The table lists this clonotype with many counts. This chain joins TRBV20-1 and TRBJ2-5; TRBD2 matches 9 bases. The germline V gene encodes CDR1 DFQATT and CDR2 SNEGSKA (reference sequence). The CDR3 covers 18 residues. Unmatched junction bases numbered 13, after V lost 0 bases and J lost 2 bases. The CDR3 nucleotides read TGCAGTGCTAGAGATCAAGGTCTCGGAGCGGGGGGTCAAGAGACCCAGTACTTC. It is translated as CSARDQGLGAGGQETQYF.

This clonotype showed up many times. The chain carries TRBV12-3 or TRBV12-4 and TRBJ1-1; 8 nucleotides align to TRBD1. Trimming took 5 bases from V and 4 from J; bases not matched to a gene: 9. CDR3 size: 15 residues. The CDR3 loop reads CASSTRTGSTTEAFF. The CDR3 region has the DNA TGTGCCAGCAGTACCAGGACAGGGAGCACCACTGAAGCTTTCTTT.

The V gene is TRBV3-1, the J gene TRBJ2-7; possibly TRBD2 for D (5 bases). Germline V gene sequence: CDR1 LGHDT, CDR2 YNNKEL (reference sequence). CDR3 length: 15 residues. V was shortened by 0 bases and J by 2 bases, with 11 bases between the two germline ends. CDR3 nucleotides: TGTGCCAGCAGCCAAGATTCCACGGAGGCCTACGAGCAGTACTTC. Translated: CASSQDSTEAYEQYF.

This clonotype has a count of ten or more. This CDR3 reads CASSQAQAAEQYF. The CDR3 bases are TGTGCCAGCAGCCAAGCCCAGGCCGCCGAGCAGTACTTC. V and J are TRBV4-2 and TRBJ2-7; D unresolved. The CDR3 has 13 amino acids. Germline V gene data show CDR1 as LGHNA and CDR2 as YNFKEQ. Trimming pared 1 base from V and 6 bases from J, leaving 10 bases between.

In its sample, this clonotype was seen many times. DNA for the CDR3: TGCAGTGCTAGAAACCTCAGGTCCTACGAGCAGTACTTC. It encodes CSARNLRSYEQYF. The gene calls are TRBV20-1 and TRBJ2-7; D is ambiguous. Germline V gene lookup returns CDR1 DFQATT and CDR2 SNEGSKA (reference sequence). The length of the CDR3 is 13 residues. V was trimmed by 2 bases and J by 1 base, leaving 9 bases between them.

This clonotype showed up many times. The V gene is TRBV28, the J gene TRBJ2-5; D possibly corresponds to TRBD1 (6 bases). The V gene lost 1 base and the J gene lost 6 bases, with 15 bases spanning the gap. CDR1 is MDHEN and CDR2 is SYDVKM in the germline V gene. This CDR3 has 15 residues. CDR3 residues: CASSLLAQGSKTQYF. The CDR3, as DNA: TGTGCCAGCAGTTTATTGGCCCAGGGGTCGAAGACCCAGTACTTC.